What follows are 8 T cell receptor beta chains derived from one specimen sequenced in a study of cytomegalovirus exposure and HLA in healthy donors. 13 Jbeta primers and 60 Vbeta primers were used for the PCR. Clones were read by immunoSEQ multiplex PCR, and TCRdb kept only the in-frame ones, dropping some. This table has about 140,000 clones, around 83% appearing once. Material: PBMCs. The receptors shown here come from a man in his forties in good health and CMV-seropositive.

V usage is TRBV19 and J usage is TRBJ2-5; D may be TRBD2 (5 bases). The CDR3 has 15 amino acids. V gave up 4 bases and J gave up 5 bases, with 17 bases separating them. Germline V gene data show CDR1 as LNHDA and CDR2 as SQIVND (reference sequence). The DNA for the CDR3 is TGTGCCAGTAGTAAAGGTCACGGGGAGTACGAGACCCAGTACTTC. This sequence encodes CASSKGHGEYETQYF.

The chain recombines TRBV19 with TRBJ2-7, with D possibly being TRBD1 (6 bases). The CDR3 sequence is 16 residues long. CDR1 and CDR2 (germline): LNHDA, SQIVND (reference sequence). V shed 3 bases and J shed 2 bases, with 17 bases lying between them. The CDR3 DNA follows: TGTGCCAGTAGTATGACGGCTGGGACAACGGCCTACGAGCAGTACTTC. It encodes CASSMTAGTTAYEQYF.

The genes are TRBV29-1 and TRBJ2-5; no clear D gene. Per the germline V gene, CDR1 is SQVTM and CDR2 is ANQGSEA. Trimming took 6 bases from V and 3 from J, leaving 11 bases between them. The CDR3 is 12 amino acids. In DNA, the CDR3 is TGCAGCGTGAGATCTTTAGAAGAGACCCAGTACTTC. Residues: CSVRSLEETQYF.

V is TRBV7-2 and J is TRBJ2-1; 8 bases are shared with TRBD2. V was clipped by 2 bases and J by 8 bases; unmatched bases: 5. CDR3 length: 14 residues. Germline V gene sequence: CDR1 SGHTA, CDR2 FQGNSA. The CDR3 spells CASSLLAGGYEQFF. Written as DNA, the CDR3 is TGTGCCAGCAGCTTACTAGCGGGTGGGTATGAGCAGTTCTTC.

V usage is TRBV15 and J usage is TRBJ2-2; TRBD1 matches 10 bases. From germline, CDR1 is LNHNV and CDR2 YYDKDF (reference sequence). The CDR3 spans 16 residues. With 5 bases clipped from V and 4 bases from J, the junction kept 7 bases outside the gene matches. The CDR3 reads CATSVDRGRFTGELFF. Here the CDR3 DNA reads TGTGCCACCAGCGTTGACAGGGGGCGATTCACCGGGGAGCTGTTTTTT.

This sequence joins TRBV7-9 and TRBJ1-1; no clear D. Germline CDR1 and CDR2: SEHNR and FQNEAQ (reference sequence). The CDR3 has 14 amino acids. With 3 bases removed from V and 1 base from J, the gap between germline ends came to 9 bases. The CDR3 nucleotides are TGTGCCAGCAGCTTGGCCCTCCAGAACACTGAAGCTTTCTTT. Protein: CASSLALQNTEAFF.

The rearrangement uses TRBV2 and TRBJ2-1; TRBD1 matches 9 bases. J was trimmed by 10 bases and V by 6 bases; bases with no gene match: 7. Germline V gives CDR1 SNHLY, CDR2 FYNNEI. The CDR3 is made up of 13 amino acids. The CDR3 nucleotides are TGTGCCAGCAGATCCGGGACAGGGTTCGAGCAGTTCTTC. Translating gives CASRSGTGFEQFF.

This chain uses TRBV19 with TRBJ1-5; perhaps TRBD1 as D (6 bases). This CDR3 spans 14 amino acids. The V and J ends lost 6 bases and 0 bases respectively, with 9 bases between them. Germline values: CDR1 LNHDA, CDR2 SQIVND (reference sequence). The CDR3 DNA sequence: TGTGCCAGTAGCGACAGGCGTAGCAATCAGCCCCAGCATTTT. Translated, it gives CASSDRRSNQPQHF.